The rows below give T cell receptor beta chains drawn from one sample of a study of blood T cells in healthy people across ages. TCRdb re-called the 5' RACE reads through MiXCR, storing one row per CDR3 protein. The sample records about 1,500,000 distinct CDR3 sequences, 42% being singletons. Sequencing used blood. The receptors were gathered from a woman aged 18-29 years in good health. Each CDR3 is given with its conserved first and last residue. Each record gives: CDR3 protein, CDR3 DNA, V gene, CDR3 length, J gene, clone size, D gene. The D gene is left open where the match is weak. Size tells how often a clone was seen (once, few, many) or the class of an expanded clone, and some rows leave it out.

CDR3aa: CASSQGERTSPYEQYF; CDR3nt: TGTGCCAGCAGCCAAGGTGAACGCACATCCCCCTATGAGCAGTACTTC; v_gene: TRBV4-2; len: 16; j_gene: TRBJ2-7; abundance: .; d_gene: .
CDR3aa: CASSGTIYTSTDTQYF; CDR3nt: TGTGCCAGCAGCGGAACGATTTACACTAGCACAGATACGCAGTATTTT; v_gene: TRBV9; len: 16; j_gene: TRBJ2-3; abundance: .; d_gene: .
CDR3aa: CASSVGRGAGNGYTF; CDR3nt: TGTGCCAGCAGCGTAGGCCGCGGGGCAGGGAACGGCTACACCTTC; v_gene: TRBV9; len: 15; j_gene: TRBJ1-2; abundance: .; d_gene: .
CDR3aa: CASSQTSSPHSPLHF; CDR3nt: TGTGCCAGCAGCCAGACTTCCAGCCCACATTCACCCCTCCACTTT; v_gene: TRBV27; len: 15; j_gene: TRBJ1-6; abundance: .; d_gene: .
CDR3aa: CASSRGGSPNTEAFF; CDR3nt: TGTGCCAGCAGCCGAGGGGGTTCTCCGAACACTGAAGCTTTCTTT; v_gene: TRBV2; len: 15; j_gene: TRBJ1-1; abundance: few; d_gene: .
CDR3aa: CASSLPGLSYEQYF; CDR3nt: TGTGCCAGCAGTTTGCCAGGCCTCTCCTACGAGCAGTACTTC; v_gene: TRBV6-6; len: 14; j_gene: TRBJ2-7; abundance: .; d_gene: .
CDR3aa: CASSQEGLAGETQYF; CDR3nt: TGTGCCAGCAGCCAAGAAGGACTAGCGGGAGAGACCCAGTACTTC; v_gene: TRBV3-1; len: 15; j_gene: TRBJ2-5; abundance: .; d_gene: TRBD2
CDR3aa: CASNPGSSGANVLTF; CDR3nt: TGTGCCAGCAACCCAGGGAGCTCTGGGGCCAACGTCCTGACTTTC; v_gene: TRBV5-5; len: 15; j_gene: TRBJ2-6; abundance: .; d_gene: .
CDR3aa: CSVGIWGAYEQFF; CDR3nt: TGCAGCGTTGGTATTTGGGGAGCCTACGAGCAGTTCTTC; v_gene: TRBV29-1; len: 13; j_gene: TRBJ2-1; abundance: .; d_gene: .
CDR3aa: CASNPRFSGPSDIQYF; CDR3nt: TGTGCCAGCAATCCGAGGTTTAGCGGGCCCTCGGACATTCAGTACTTC; v_gene: TRBV27; len: 16; j_gene: TRBJ2-4; abundance: few; d_gene: TRBD2
CDR3aa: CATLRQGGTEAFF; CDR3nt: TGTGCCACCTTAAGACAGGGAGGCACTGAAGCTTTCTTT; v_gene: TRBV7-6; len: 13; j_gene: TRBJ1-1; abundance: few; d_gene: TRBD1